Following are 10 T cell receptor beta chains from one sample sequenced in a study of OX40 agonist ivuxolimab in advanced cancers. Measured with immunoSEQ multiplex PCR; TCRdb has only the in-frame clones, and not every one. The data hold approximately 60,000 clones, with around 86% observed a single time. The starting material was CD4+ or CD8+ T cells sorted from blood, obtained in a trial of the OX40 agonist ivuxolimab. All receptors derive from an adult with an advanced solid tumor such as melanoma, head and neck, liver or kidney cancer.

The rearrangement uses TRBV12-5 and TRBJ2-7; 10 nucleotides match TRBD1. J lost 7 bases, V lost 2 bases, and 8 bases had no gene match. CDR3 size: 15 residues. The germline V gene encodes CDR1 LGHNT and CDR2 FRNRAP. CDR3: CASGLSTGGRLEQYF. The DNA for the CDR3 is TGTGCTAGTGGTTTGTCGACAGGGGGCCGGCTTGAGCAGTACTTC.

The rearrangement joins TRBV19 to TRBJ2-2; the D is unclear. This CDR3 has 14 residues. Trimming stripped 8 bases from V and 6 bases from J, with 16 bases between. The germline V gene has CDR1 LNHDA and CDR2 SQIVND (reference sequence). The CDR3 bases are TGTGCCAGTGGCAGGACCGGTCTGGCCGGGGAGCTGTTTTTT. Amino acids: CASGRTGLAGELFF.

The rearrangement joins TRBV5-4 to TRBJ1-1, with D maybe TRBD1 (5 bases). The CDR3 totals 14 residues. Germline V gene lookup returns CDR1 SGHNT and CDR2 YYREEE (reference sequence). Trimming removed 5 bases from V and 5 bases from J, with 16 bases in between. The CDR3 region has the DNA TGTGCCAGCAGGCCAGGGACGGGGAGGACTGAAGCTTTCTTT. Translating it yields CASRPGTGRTEAFF.

The chain's CDR3 is CASSLGDQKNIQYF. The CDR3 DNA reads TGTGCCAGCAGCTTGGGGGACCAGAAAAACATTCAGTACTTC. The rearrangement links TRBV5-4 to TRBJ2-4; possibly TRBD1 or TRBD2 for D (5 bases each). The CDR3 is 14 residues long. The V gene's germline CDR1 is SGHNT and CDR2 YYREEE (reference sequence). V was shortened by 0 bases and J by 4 bases, with 8 bases between the two germline ends.

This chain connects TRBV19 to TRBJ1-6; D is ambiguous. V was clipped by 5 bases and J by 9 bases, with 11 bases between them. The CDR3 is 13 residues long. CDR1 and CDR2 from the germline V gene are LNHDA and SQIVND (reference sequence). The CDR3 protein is CASSPSMGSPLHF. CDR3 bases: TGTGCCAGTAGTCCGAGTATGGGTTCACCCCTCCACTTT.

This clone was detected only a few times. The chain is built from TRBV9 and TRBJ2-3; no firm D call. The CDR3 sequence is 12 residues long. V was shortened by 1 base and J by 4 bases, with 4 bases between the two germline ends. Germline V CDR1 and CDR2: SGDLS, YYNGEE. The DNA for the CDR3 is TGTGCCAGCAGCGTATCTGCAGATACGCAGTATTTT. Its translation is CASSVSADTQYF.

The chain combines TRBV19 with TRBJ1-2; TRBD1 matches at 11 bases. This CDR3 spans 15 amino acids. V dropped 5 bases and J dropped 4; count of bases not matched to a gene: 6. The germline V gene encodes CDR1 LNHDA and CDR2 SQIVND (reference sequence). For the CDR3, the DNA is TGTGCCAGTAGTCCCCGGGGGACAGGGGGCTATGGCTACACCTTC. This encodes CASSPRGTGGYGYTF.

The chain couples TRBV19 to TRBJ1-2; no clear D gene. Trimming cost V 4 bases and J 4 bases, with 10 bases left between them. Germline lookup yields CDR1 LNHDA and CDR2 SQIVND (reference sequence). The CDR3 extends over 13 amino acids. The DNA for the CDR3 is TGTGCCAGTAGTACTACGGACCTCTATGGCTACACCTTC. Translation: CASSTTDLYGYTF.

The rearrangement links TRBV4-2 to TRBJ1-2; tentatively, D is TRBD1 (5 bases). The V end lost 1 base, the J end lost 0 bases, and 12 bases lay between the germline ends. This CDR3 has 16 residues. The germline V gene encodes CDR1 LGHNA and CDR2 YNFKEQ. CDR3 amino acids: CASSQVSTVANYGYTF. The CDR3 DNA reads TGTGCCAGCAGCCAAGTGTCGACAGTAGCTAACTATGGCTACACCTTC.

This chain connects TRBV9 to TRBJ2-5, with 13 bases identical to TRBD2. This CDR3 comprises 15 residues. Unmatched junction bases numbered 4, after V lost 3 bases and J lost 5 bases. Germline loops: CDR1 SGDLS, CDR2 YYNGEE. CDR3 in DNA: TGTGCCAGCAGCGACGGACTAGCGGGGGTGGAGACCCAGTACTTC. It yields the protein CASSDGLAGVETQYF.